This T cell receptor (beta chain) was identified in a study of T cell responses to AZD1222 COVID-19 vaccine. Whole-study results and caveats: No repertoire was sampled before or during the peak T cell response, only after it.

Sequencing used immunoSEQ multiplex PCR; TCRdb keeps in-frame clones, though not all of them. The table includes around 97,000 clones, about 92% detected once. The V end was cut by 2 bases, the J end by 0 bases, with 13 bases between. Germline CDR1 SQVTM, CDR2 ANQGSEA. The CDR3 runs 15 residues. Comments on this clone: Its antigen remains unidentified.

This material consisted of peripheral blood, taken on day 0 of AZD1222 vaccination. The chain employs TRBV29-1 and TRBJ1-2, with D perhaps matching TRBD1 (5 bases). The TCR sequence derives from an adult in good health. In DNA, the CDR3 is TGCAGCGTTGAAAGCGGCAGGGCGGCTAACTATGGCTACACCTTC. It specifies CSVESGRAANYGYTF.